The T cell receptor (beta chain) under discussion was sequenced for a study of T-cell memory formation after mild COVID-19. TCRdb re-called the 5' RACE reads with MiXCR, one entry per CDR3 protein. Here the sample spans around 470,000 distinct CDR3 sequences, roughly 20% being singletons. This clonotype was seen ten or more times. The germline CDR1 and CDR2 sequences are LGHDT and YNNKEL (reference sequence). V lost 6 bases and J 0 bases, leaving 15 bases between the germline ends. The CDR3 loop spans 15 amino acids. Material: PBMCs or a T cell subset sorted from them (not recorded which). The sequence was obtained from an adult woman who had mild COVID-19 (a few samples of this study predate the infection). Cell type and time point are not known. The chain employs TRBV3-1 and TRBJ2-7; TRBD1 might be the D (6 bases). The CDR3 DNA reads TGTGCCAGCAGTGGCGGACAGAGTTACTCCTACGAGCAGTACTTC. Translation gives CASSGGQSYSYEQYF.